Presented here are 4 T cell receptor beta chains from one specimen sequenced in a study of blood T cell repertoires in COVID-19. Clones were read by immunoSEQ multiplex PCR, and TCRdb kept only the in-frame ones, dropping some. The table shows approximately 530,000 clones, with roughly 91% occurring only once. Sequenced material: peripheral blood. The receptors shown here come from a woman between 50 and 59 years old with COVID-19, enrolled during active disease.

The chain joins TRBV27 to TRBJ1-1; TRBD1 matches 8 bases. The CDR3 contains 14 residues. V shed 4 bases, J shed 4 bases, and the junction held 5 bases outside the gene matches. Germline loops: CDR1 MNHEY, CDR2 SMNVEV (reference sequence). The CDR3 DNA is TGTGCCAGCAGTTCTCAGGACAGGGTCACTGAAGCTTTCTTT. Translation: CASSSQDRVTEAFF.

This chain joins TRBV19 and TRBJ1-5, with 8 bases matching TRBD1. CDR1 is LNHDA and CDR2 is SQIVND in the germline V gene (reference sequence). With V trimmed by 7 bases and J by 7 bases, 12 bases remained unmatched. This CDR3 has 15 residues. CDR3 region: CASTPDREEGQPQHF. Here the CDR3 DNA reads TGTGCCAGTACCCCGGACAGGGAAGAGGGGCAGCCCCAGCATTTT.

The sample holds a few counts of this clone. This chain's CDR3 is CASSLLEQMNTEAFF. CDR3 sequence (DNA): TGCGCCAGCAGCTTGTTAGAACAGATGAACACTGAAGCTTTCTTT. This chain joins TRBV5-1 and TRBJ1-1; D remains unclear. Trimming took off 1 base at V and 0 bases at J, with 10 bases between the two ends. This CDR3 is built from 15 residues. Per the germline V gene, CDR1 is SGHRS and CDR2 is YFSETQ. Full variable domain (remainder filled in from reference TRBV5-1 and TRBJ1-1): KAGVTQTPRYLIKTRGQQVTLSCSPISGHRSVSWYQQTPGQGLQFLFEYFSETQRNKGNFPGRFSGRQFSNSRSEMNVSTLELGDSALYLCASSLLEQMNTEAFFGQGTRLTVV.

This clone was observed a single time. This chain joins TRBV3-1 (or the pseudogene TRBV3-2) and TRBJ1-2, with D tentatively TRBD1 (5 bases). Trimming shortened V by 0 bases and J by 8 bases, and 16 bases separated the two germline ends. Germline V gene data show CDR1 as LGHDT and CDR2 as YNNKEL (reference sequence). This CDR3 spans 15 amino acids. CDR3 nucleotides: TGTGCCAGCAGCCAAGAGGGATGGGGCCGAGGCGGCTACACCTTC. Its translation: CASSQEGWGRGGYTF.